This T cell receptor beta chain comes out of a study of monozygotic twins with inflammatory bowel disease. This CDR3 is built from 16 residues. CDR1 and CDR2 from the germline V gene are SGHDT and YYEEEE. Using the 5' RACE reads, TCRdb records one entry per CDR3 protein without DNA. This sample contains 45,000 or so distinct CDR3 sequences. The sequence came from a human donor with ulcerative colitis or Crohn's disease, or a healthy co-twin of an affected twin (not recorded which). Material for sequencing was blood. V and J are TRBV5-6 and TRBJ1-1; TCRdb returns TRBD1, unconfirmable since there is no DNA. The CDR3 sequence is CASNRLTGGPNTEAFF. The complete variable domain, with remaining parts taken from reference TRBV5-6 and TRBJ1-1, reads DAGVTQSPTHLIKTRGQQVTLRCSPKSGHDTVSWYQQALGQGPQFIFQYYEEEERQRGNFPDRFSGHQFPNYSSELNVNALLLGDSALYLCASNRLTGGPNTEAFFGQGTRLTVV.